The 10 T cell receptor beta chains in this list originate from one sample, sequenced in a study of blood T cell repertoires in COVID-19. Using immunoSEQ multiplex PCR, the repertoire was profiled, and TCRdb retains in-frame clones only, with some absent. The table shows some 160,000 clones, with about 83% occurring only once. Sequencing used peripheral blood. All receptors come from a woman between 65 and 79 years old who had recovered from COVID-19.

This clone was recorded a few times. The chain joins TRBV7-9 to TRBJ1-3, with D possibly being TRBD1 (6 bases). Germline V lookup: CDR1 SEHNR, CDR2 FQNEAQ (reference sequence). The CDR3 runs to 14 residues. Trimming took 10 bases from V and 1 from J, leaving 14 bases between them. As DNA, the CDR3 is TGTGCCACCCCGGGGGGGCTGTCTGGAAACACCATATATTTT. This gives the protein CATPGGLSGNTIYF.

The chain couples TRBV29-1 to TRBJ1-1; D may be TRBD1 (5 bases). This CDR3 is built from 12 residues. Germline V gene data show CDR1 as SQVTM and CDR2 as ANQGSEA. The CDR3 sequence is CAGGNWDTEAFF. The DNA of the CDR3 is TGCGCGGGGGGGAATTGGGACACTGAAGCTTTCTTT. Based on the CDR3 plus reference TRBV29-1 and TRBJ1-1, the full variable domain is SAVISQKPSRDICQRGTSLTIQCQVDSQVTMMFWYRQQPGQSLTLIATANQGSEATYESGFVIDKFPISRPNLTFSTLTVSNMSPEDSSIYLCAGGNWDTEAFFGQGTRLTVV.

This chain joins TRBV28 and TRBJ1-1; perhaps TRBD1 as D (5 bases). V lost 1 base and J 6 bases, leaving 12 bases between the germline ends. CDR3 length equals 14 residues. Germline values: CDR1 MDHEN, CDR2 SYDVKM. In DNA, the CDR3 is TGTGCCAGCAGTTTATCCCAGGGAGGCGCTGAAGCTTTCTTT. Its translation: CASSLSQGGAEAFF. Based on the CDR3 plus reference TRBV28 and TRBJ1-1, the full variable domain is DVKVTQSSRYLVKRTGEKVFLECVQDMDHENMFWYRQDPGLGLRLIYFSYDVKMKEKGDIPEGYSVSREKKERFSLILESASTNQTSMYLCASSLSQGGAEAFFGQGTRLTVV.

The chain combines TRBV6-5 with TRBJ1-2, with a tentative D call TRBD1 (6 bases). Trimming took off 7 bases at V and 6 bases at J, with 15 bases between the two ends. CDR1 and CDR2 (germline): MNHEY, SVGAGI. CDR3 length equals 13 residues. This chain's CDR3 is CASNRGFEDGYTF. The CDR3 coding sequence is TGTGCCAGCAATAGGGGGTTTGAGGATGGCTACACCTTC.

This rearrangement joins TRBV30 to TRBJ2-3, with D perhaps TRBD1 (6 bases). The germline V gene encodes CDR1 GTSNPN and CDR2 SVGIG (reference sequence). This CDR3 contains 14 residues. DNA for the CDR3: TGTGCAAAGAGTGGGGACACATTCACAGATACGCAGTATTTT. Its protein product is CAKSGDTFTDTQYF.

This chain uses TRBV21-1 with TRBJ1-2; TRBD1 is taken as the D call from the table, unchecked against the DNA. TRBV21-1 is labeled a pseudogene. The CDR3 sequence is 13 residues long. The CDR3 protein is CASSKRQGDGYTF. The CDR3 coding sequence is TGTGCCAGCAGCAAACGGCAGGGCGATGGCTACACCTTC.

The rearrangement joins TRBV5-1 to TRBJ2-7, with a possible D match to TRBD1 (6 bases). The CDR3 is 14 residues long. Germline lookup yields CDR1 SGHRS and CDR2 YFSETQ. V was clipped by 1 base and J by 2 bases, with 10 bases between them. DNA of the CDR3: TGCGCCAGCAGCTTGACAGGGCCCACCTACGAGCAGTACTTC. It codes for CASSLTGPTYEQYF.

This clone was seen only once. This rearrangement joins TRBV19 to TRBJ2-5; 8 bases match TRBD2. The V gene's germline CDR1 is LNHDA and CDR2 SQIVND (reference sequence). CDR3 length equals 16 residues. J gave up 5 bases and V 4 bases, and 12 bases lay outside the gene matches. The DNA of the CDR3 is TGTGCCAGTAGTACGGGGGGGCCAGGGATGTCTGAGACCCAGTACTTC. The encoded protein is CASSTGGPGMSETQYF.

The table lists this clone with a count of one. V and J are TRBV7-2 and TRBJ1-2, with a weak D call TRBD1 (5 bases). The CDR3 is made up of 13 amino acids. V lost 6 bases and J lost 0, with 8 bases in between. Germline V gene data show CDR1 as SGHTA and CDR2 as FQGNSA. CDR3 in amino acids: CASSWGTNYGYTF. DNA for the CDR3: TGTGCCAGCAGTTGGGGCACTAACTATGGCTACACCTTC.

The chain uses TRBV7-6 and TRBJ2-1, with 9 nucleotides matching TRBD2. This CDR3 is built from 18 residues. J lost 1 base, V lost 7 bases, and 14 bases had no gene match. Germline assignment: CDR1 SGHVS and CDR2 FNYEAQ. The CDR3 nucleotides read TGTGCCAGCACCCTAGGGGCGGGGGGGCCGGTGTCCTACAATGAGCAGTTCTTC. Protein sequence: CASTLGAGGPVSYNEQFF.